This entry is about one TCR beta chain. Original processing methods: Estimation of nucleated cell counts was performed using reference gene primer amplification. Sequenced by immunoSEQ multiplex PCR; TCRdb stores in-frame clones only, minus some. V and J calls and clone size follow that table, whereas D and trimming were derived from the DNA. The sample carries 240,000 or so clones, more than 85% recorded once. The data derive from a study of blood T cell repertoires in COVID-19. On the study more broadly: The analysed material was cDNA or gDNA that came from T cells, B-cell-depleted T cells, or PBMCs.

The junction had 8 bases not matched to a gene; V was cut back by 5 bases and J by 7 bases. The CDR3 sequence is 15 residues long. CDR1 is LGHDT and CDR2 is YNNKEL in the germline V gene (reference sequence). The sample was peripheral blood. This chain connects TRBV3-1 (or the pseudogene TRBV3-2) to TRBJ2-1, with 10 positions matching TRBD2. The source of this sequence is a woman aged 70-85 years with active or convalescent COVID-19. CDR3: CASSYYLAGANEQFF. The CDR3 nucleotides read TGTGCCAGCAGCTATTATCTAGCGGGAGCGAATGAGCAGTTCTTC.